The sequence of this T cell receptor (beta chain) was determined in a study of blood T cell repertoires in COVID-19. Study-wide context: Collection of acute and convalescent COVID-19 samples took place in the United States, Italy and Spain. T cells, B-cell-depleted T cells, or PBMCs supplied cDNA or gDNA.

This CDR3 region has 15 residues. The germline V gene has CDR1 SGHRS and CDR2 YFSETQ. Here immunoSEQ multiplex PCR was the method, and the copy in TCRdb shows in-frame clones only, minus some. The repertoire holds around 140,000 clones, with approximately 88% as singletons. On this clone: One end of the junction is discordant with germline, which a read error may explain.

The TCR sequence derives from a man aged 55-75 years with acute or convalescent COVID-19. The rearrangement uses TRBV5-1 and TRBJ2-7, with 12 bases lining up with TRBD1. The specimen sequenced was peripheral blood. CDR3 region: CATSRGGTGGDEQYF. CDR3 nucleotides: TGCGCCACCAGCCGCGGGGGGACAGGGGGCGACGAGCAGTACTTC.